Following are 32 T cell receptor beta chains from one sample sequenced in a study of CD8+ T cells in alopecia areata. Treatment defined: oral pan-JAK inhibitor, 5-10 mg twice daily. TCR sequencing used cDNA made by reverse transcription of extracted RNA. Clones were read by immunoSEQ multiplex PCR, and TCRdb kept only the in-frame ones, dropping some. The data contain around 99,000 clones, about four fifths of them seen just once; the ten biggest clones take up around a quarter. Material: CD8+ T cells sorted from blood, obtained at week 24, from a patient treated with tofacitinib. All receptors derive from a human donor with alopecia areata.

The chain couples TRBV19 to TRBJ2-1; D is possibly TRBD1 (6 bases). The germline gives CDR1 LNHDA, CDR2 SQIVND (reference sequence). Trimming stripped 4 bases from V and 3 bases from J, with 13 bases between. The CDR3 covers 15 residues. CDR3 DNA: TGTGCCAGTAGTACCCGACAGGCGAACTACAATGAGCAGTTCTTC. Amino acid sequence: CASSTRQANYNEQFF.

This clone appeared a single time. The J gene is TRBJ2-1, the V gene TRBV9; 8 bases map to TRBD2. In germline, CDR1 is SGDLS, CDR2 YYNGEE. V was clipped by 4 bases and J by 8 bases; unmatched bases: 20. The CDR3 has 18 amino acids. The CDR3 is CASSHPRARGGLSHEQFF. For the CDR3, the DNA is TGTGCCAGCAGCCACCCCAGGGCCCGGGGGGGGCTCTCCCATGAGCAGTTCTTC.

V and J are TRBV19 and TRBJ2-2, with D possibly matching TRBD1 (6 bases). Trimming removed 3 bases at V and 5 bases at J, with 13 bases between. The CDR3 runs 15 residues. The germline CDR1 and CDR2 sequences are LNHDA and SQIVND (reference sequence). CDR3: CASSISGTPTGELFF. Here the CDR3 DNA reads TGTGCCAGTAGTATTTCCGGGACACCGACCGGGGAGCTGTTTTTT.

Worth noting for this clone: At one boundary the junction diverges from the germline segment, which might be a read error. The chain has TRBV11-2 and TRBJ1-2; D unresolved. The CDR3 sequence is 15 residues long. From germline, CDR1 is SGHAT and CDR2 FQNNGV. CDR3 nucleotide sequence: TGTGCCAGCAGCTTAGATCGGCGAGGTTTCTATGGCGACACCTTC. Translation: CASSLDRRGFYGDTF.

The gene calls are TRBV19 and TRBJ1-2, with D possibly matching TRBD1 (6 bases). Germline V CDR1 and CDR2: LNHDA, SQIVND (reference sequence). This CDR3 comprises 13 residues. V was cut by 6 bases and J by 6 bases, with 14 bases left in between. This chain's CDR3 is CASRSTGIDGYTF. CDR3 sequence (DNA): TGTGCCAGTAGATCAACAGGGATCGATGGCTACACCTTC.

CDR3 protein: CASSREDGREPQHF. CDR3 DNA: TGCGCCAGCAGCCGAGAAGACGGACGAGAGCCCCAGCATTTT. V and J are TRBV4-1 and TRBJ1-5; no reliable D call. CDR1 MGHRA and CDR2 YSYEKL come from the germline V gene. The CDR3 spans 14 residues. V dropped 4 bases and J dropped 8 bases, with 15 bases sitting between them.

The chain is built from TRBV4-1 and TRBJ2-5; D tentatively reads TRBD1 or TRBD2 (5 bases each). The ends were cut back, 1 base at V and 0 bases at J, with 6 bases in the middle. CDR1 MGHRA and CDR2 YSYEKL come from the germline V gene. There are 14 residues in the CDR3. The CDR3 is CASSQVGHQETQYF. In nucleotides, the CDR3 is TGCGCCAGCAGCCAAGTGGGACACCAAGAGACCCAGTACTTC.

V gene TRBV2 combines with J gene TRBJ2-7; possible D gene TRBD1, 6 bases. Trimming took 3 bases from V and 10 from J, leaving 7 bases between them. The CDR3 loop spans 10 amino acids. CDR1 is SNHLY and CDR2 is FYNNEI in the germline V gene. In DNA, the CDR3 is TGTGCCAGCAGTGAGGACAGTCAGTACTTC. Its translation is CASSEDSQYF.

The chain combines TRBV7-8 with TRBJ2-2; D gene ambiguous. Germline CDR1 SGHVS, CDR2 FQNEAQ. V was trimmed by 3 bases and J by 7 bases, leaving 12 bases between them. This CDR3 is 14 amino acids long. The CDR3 nucleotides are TGTGCCAGCAGCTTTGGGGTGTCGGGCGGGGAGCTGTTTTTT. It yields the protein CASSFGVSGGELFF.

J is TRBJ2-3 and V is TRBV6-5, with D hard to call. Trimming removed 5 bases from V and 5 bases from J, with 8 bases in between. This CDR3 has 12 residues. Germline V CDR1 and CDR2: MNHEY, SVGAGI. In nucleotides, the CDR3 is TGTGCCAGCAGTCACACAGAAGATACGCAGTATTTT. Translating it yields CASSHTEDTQYF.

J is TRBJ2-5 and V is TRBV6-5; 7 nucleotides match TRBD1. This CDR3 comprises 14 residues. Per germline, CDR1 MNHEY and CDR2 SVGAGI. The V segment lost 4 bases and the J segment 1 base; nucleotides outside the gene matches: 3. The CDR3 nucleotides are TGTGCCAGCAGTTCGACAGGGCTCCAAGAGACCCAGTACTTC. Protein product: CASSSTGLQETQYF.

The genes are TRBV5-4 and TRBJ2-1, with TRBD1 as a possible D gene (5 bases). The V and J ends lost 0 bases and 2 bases respectively, with 15 bases between them. CDR3 length: 17 amino acids. In germline, CDR1 is SGHNT, CDR2 YYREEE (reference sequence). CDR3 region: CASSLGGRSGPYNEQFF. CDR3 DNA sequence: TGTGCCAGCAGCTTGGGGGGCCGGTCAGGGCCCTACAATGAGCAGTTCTTC.

The gene calls are TRBV15 and TRBJ2-5; 9 bases line up with TRBD1. The J call is uncertain, as TRBJ2-7 better fits the DNA end. The V gene's germline CDR1 is LNHNV and CDR2 YYDKDF (reference sequence). The CDR3 extends over 14 amino acids. Written as DNA, the CDR3 is TGTGCCACCAGCGGCCGGGACAGGGTCTACGAGCAGTACTTC. This translates into CATSGRDRVYEQYF.

As regards this clone: Other nucleotide sequences from this sample produce the same CDR3. The rearrangement uses TRBV19 and TRBJ1-1; D perhaps matches TRBD1 (5 bases). Trimming removed 4 bases from V and 1 base from J, with 7 bases in between. Germline-derived CDR1 and CDR2 are LNHDA and SQIVND (reference sequence). The CDR3 runs to 13 residues. As DNA, the CDR3 is TGTGCCAGTAGTACCACAGGGAACACTGAAGCTTTCTTT. Translation gives CASSTTGNTEAFF.

V usage is TRBV7-2 and J usage is TRBJ2-3; D may be TRBD1 (6 bases). V lost 4 bases and J 2 bases, leaving 13 bases between the germline ends. The CDR3 runs to 15 residues. CDR1 and CDR2 from the germline V gene are SGHTA and FQGNSA. CDR3 in amino acids: CASSWKTGYTDTQYF. CDR3 nucleotide sequence: TGTGCCAGCAGCTGGAAGACAGGTTACACAGATACGCAGTATTTT.

This clone appeared a single time. The V and J genes are TRBV4-3 and TRBJ2-7; D possibly corresponds to TRBD1 (6 bases). This CDR3 comprises 15 residues. The germline CDR1 and CDR2 sequences are LGHNA and YSLEER. V shed 2 bases and J shed 0 bases, with 11 bases lying between them. Written as DNA, the CDR3 is TGCGCCAGCAGCCAACTCGACAGGAGCTCCTACGAGCAGTACTTC. Protein: CASSQLDRSSYEQYF.

CDR3 protein: CASSPFAGYEQYF. The CDR3 DNA sequence: TGTGCCAGCAGCCCATTTGCAGGGTACGAGCAGTACTTC. V and J are TRBV27 and TRBJ2-7; D is perhaps TRBD1 (5 bases). This CDR3 contains 13 residues. Germline V gene lookup returns CDR1 MNHEY and CDR2 SMNVEV (reference sequence). V was trimmed by 6 bases and J by 4 bases, leaving 13 bases between them.

The chain uses TRBV7-2 and TRBJ2-3; TRBD2 is a possible D gene (5 bases). CDR1 and CDR2 (germline): SGHTA, FQGNSA. Trimming removed 5 bases at V and 3 bases at J, with 15 bases between. This CDR3 has 15 residues. The CDR3 loop reads CASSPWGSGTDTQYF. Here the CDR3 DNA reads TGTGCCAGCAGCCCGTGGGGAAGCGGAACAGATACGCAGTATTTT.

This clone was seen a few times. The V and J genes are TRBV6-1 and TRBJ2-7; D is unclear. The CDR3 sequence is 12 residues long. The germline V gene has CDR1 MNHNS and CDR2 SASEGT. The ends were cut back, 3 bases at V and 3 bases at J, with 6 bases in the middle. The CDR3 nucleotides are TGTGCCAGCAGTGACGGGTTCTACGAGCAGTACTTC. Residues: CASSDGFYEQYF.

The rearrangement uses TRBV11-2 and TRBJ2-7, with 7 bases identical to TRBD1. CDR1 is SGHAT and CDR2 is FQNNGV in the germline V gene. The CDR3 runs to 16 residues. With 1 base clipped from V and 3 bases from J, the junction kept 9 bases outside the gene matches. CDR3 nucleotide sequence: TGTGCCAGCAGCTTAGTCTACAGGGGCTTGAACTACGAGCAGTACTTC. It codes for CASSLVYRGLNYEQYF.

This clone occurred a few times. This rearrangement joins TRBV7-9 to TRBJ2-1; D gene unclear. This CDR3 is 14 amino acids long. V shed 7 bases and J shed 4 bases, with 14 bases lying between them. Germline assignment: CDR1 SEHNR and CDR2 FQNEAQ (reference sequence). The CDR3 coding sequence is TGTGCCAGCACCCCCAGCCTAGGATACAATGAGCAGTTCTTC. Translated, it gives CASTPSLGYNEQFF.

The chain recombines TRBV7-9 with TRBJ2-7, with 8 positions matching TRBD1. This CDR3 has 14 amino acids. V shed 4 bases, J shed 2 bases, and the junction held 4 bases outside the gene matches. The V gene's germline CDR1 is SEHNR and CDR2 FQNEAQ (reference sequence). DNA of the CDR3: TGTGCCAGCAGCTCCGGGACAGGTGCCTACGAGCAGTACTTC. Translating gives CASSSGTGAYEQYF. The whole variable domain, remainder taken from reference TRBV7-9 and TRBJ2-7, is DTGVSQNPRHKITKRGQNVTFRCDPISEHNRLYWYRQTLGQGPEFLTYFQNEAQLEKSRLLSDRFSAERPKGSFSTLEIQRTEQGDSAMYLCASSSGTGAYEQYFGPGTRLTVT.

This rearrangement joins TRBV4-3 to TRBJ2-7; D may be TRBD2 (5 bases). The V gene lost 0 bases and the J gene lost 7 bases, with 19 bases spanning the gap. Germline V gene sequence: CDR1 LGHNA, CDR2 YSLEER. The CDR3 length is 16 residues. CDR3 bases: TGCGCCAGCAGCCAAGATATTGCAGCGGCCGGAAGAGAGCAGTACTTC. Translating it yields CASSQDIAAAGREQYF.

This clone has only a few counts. This chain connects TRBV29-1 to TRBJ2-7; 9 bases align to TRBD1. Trimming took 4 bases from V and 0 from J; bases not matched to a gene: 4. The CDR3 extends over 14 amino acids. The germline gives CDR1 SQVTM, CDR2 ANQGSEA. CDR3 in amino acids: CSVATGQGSYEQYF. Written as DNA, the CDR3 is TGCAGCGTTGCGACGGGACAGGGCTCCTACGAGCAGTACTTC.

J is TRBJ2-1 and V is TRBV30; D is possibly TRBD1 or TRBD2 (5 bases each). Germline lookup yields CDR1 GTSNPN and CDR2 SVGIG (reference sequence). CDR3 length: 15 amino acids. V was clipped by 2 bases and J by 6 bases, with 17 bases between them. The CDR3 sequence is CAWSQSPGRFNEQFF. The CDR3 DNA is TGTGCCTGGAGTCAATCACCGGGACGCTTCAATGAGCAGTTCTTC.

The chain couples TRBV27 to TRBJ2-7, with no clear D. CDR3 length: 13 residues. Between the trimmed V and J ends, which lost 0 bases and 3 bases, there was a span of 6 bases. Germline assignment: CDR1 MNHEY and CDR2 SMNVEV (reference sequence). The CDR3: CASSLSQHYEQYF. CDR3 DNA: TGTGCCAGCAGTTTATCCCAGCACTACGAGCAGTACTTC.

This clone was seen just once. The CDR3 spells CSVGEGVTGMGYNEQFF. In DNA form, the CDR3 reads TGCAGCGTTGGGGAGGGTGTGACAGGGATGGGCTACAATGAGCAGTTCTTC. V gene TRBV29-1 combines with J gene TRBJ2-1; D is tentatively TRBD1 or TRBD2 (7 bases each). The CDR3 is 17 amino acids. Trimming took 4 bases from V and 3 from J, leaving 22 bases between them. Germline V gives CDR1 SQVTM, CDR2 ANQGSEA.

The genes are TRBV29-1 and TRBJ2-5; D is unclear. The ends were cut back, 1 base at V and 2 bases at J, with 11 bases in the middle. Germline CDR1 SQVTM, CDR2 ANQGSEA. The CDR3 length is 14 residues. CDR3 in amino acids: CSVEGLTSQETQYF. DNA of the CDR3: TGCAGCGTTGAAGGGCTGACATCACAAGAGACCCAGTACTTC.

V usage is TRBV4-3 and J usage is TRBJ2-2, with 10 bases that match TRBD2. The CDR3 is made up of 19 amino acids. J gave up 4 bases and V 0 bases, and 11 bases lay outside the gene matches. Germline V gene data show CDR1 as LGHNA and CDR2 as YSLEER. This CDR3 reads CASSQDTGLAEKGTGELFF. DNA of the CDR3: TGCGCCAGCAGCCAAGATACAGGACTAGCGGAGAAGGGCACCGGGGAGCTGTTTTTT.

The V and J genes are TRBV5-1 and TRBJ2-5; D is possibly TRBD2 (5 bases). Germline V gives CDR1 SGHRS, CDR2 YFSETQ. V was clipped by 3 bases and J by 5 bases, with 17 bases between them. The CDR3 length is 15 residues. CDR3 coding DNA: TGCGCCAGCAGCTCAATGAGGGCAGACGGGGAGACCCAGTACTTC. It encodes CASSSMRADGETQYF. The variable domain in full, completed from reference TRBV5-1 and TRBJ2-5, reads KAGVTQTPRYLIKTRGQQVTLSCSPISGHRSVSWYQQTPGQGLQFLFEYFSETQRNKGNFPGRFSGRQFSNSRSEMNVSTLELGDSALYLCASSSMRADGETQYFGPGTRLLVL.

The chain carries TRBV29-1 and TRBJ2-3; D may be TRBD2 (6 bases). The V gene lost 0 bases and the J gene lost 6 bases, with 16 bases spanning the gap. The length of the CDR3 is 15 residues. Germline V CDR1 and CDR2: SQVTM, ANQGSEA. The CDR3 DNA reads as TGCAGCGTTGAAGAACTAGGCCCGGGGGTCGATACGCAGTATTTT. This encodes CSVEELGPGVDTQYF.

The chain carries TRBV2 and TRBJ2-1; 9 bases are a match to TRBD2. Germline V gene data show CDR1 as SNHLY and CDR2 as FYNNEI. The V segment lost 4 bases and the J segment 10 bases; nucleotides outside the gene matches: 2. The CDR3 extends over 12 amino acids. This CDR3 is CASSALAGEQFF. Here the CDR3 DNA reads TGTGCCAGCAGTGCGCTAGCGGGGGAGCAGTTCTTC. Together with reference TRBV2 and TRBJ2-1, the CDR3 gives the full variable domain: EPEVTQTPSHQVTQMGQEVILRCVPISNHLYFYWYRQILGQKVEFLVSFYNNEISEKSEIFDDQFSVERPDGSNFTLKIRSTKLEDSAMYFCASSALAGEQFFGPGTRLTVL.